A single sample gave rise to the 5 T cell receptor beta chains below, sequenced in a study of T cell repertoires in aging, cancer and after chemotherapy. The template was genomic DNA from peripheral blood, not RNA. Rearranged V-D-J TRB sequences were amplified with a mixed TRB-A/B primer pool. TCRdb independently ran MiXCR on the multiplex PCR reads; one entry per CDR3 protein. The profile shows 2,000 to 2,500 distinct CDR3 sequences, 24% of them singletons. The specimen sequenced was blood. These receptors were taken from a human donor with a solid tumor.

The CDR3 nucleotides are TGTGCCAGTAATCCCGGGACTAGCGGGGCGGAGACCCAGTACTTC. Translating gives CASNPGTSGAETQYF. The chain employs TRBV19 and TRBJ2-5, with 13 bases that match TRBD2. With V trimmed by 7 bases and J by 5 bases, 7 bases remained unmatched. The CDR3 loop spans 15 amino acids. Looked up from germline, CDR1 is LNHDA and CDR2 is SQIVND (reference sequence). The complete variable domain, with remaining parts taken from reference TRBV19 and TRBJ2-5, reads DGGITQSPKYLFRKEGQNVTLSCEQNLNHDAMYWYRQDPGQGLRLIYYSQIVNDFQKGDIAEGYSVSREKKESFPLTVTSAQKNPTAFYLCASNPGTSGAETQYFGPGTRLLVL.

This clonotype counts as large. The CDR3 is CASSKRQGYVQYF. The DNA for the CDR3 is TGTGCCAGCAGCAAACGACAGGGCTATGTGCAGTACTTC. The chain has TRBV6-5 and TRBJ2-7; 7 bases line up with TRBD1. The CDR3 has 13 amino acids. The V gene's germline CDR1 is MNHEY and CDR2 SVGAGI. V lost 6 bases and J lost 9; bases outside the gene matches: 11.

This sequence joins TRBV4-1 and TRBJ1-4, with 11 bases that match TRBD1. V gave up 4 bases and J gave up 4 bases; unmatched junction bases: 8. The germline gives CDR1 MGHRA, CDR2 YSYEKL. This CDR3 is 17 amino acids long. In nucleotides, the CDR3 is TGCGCCAGCAGCCCCGGACAGGGGGCAGGTGGTAATGAAAAACTGTTTTTT. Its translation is CASSPGQGAGGNEKLFF.

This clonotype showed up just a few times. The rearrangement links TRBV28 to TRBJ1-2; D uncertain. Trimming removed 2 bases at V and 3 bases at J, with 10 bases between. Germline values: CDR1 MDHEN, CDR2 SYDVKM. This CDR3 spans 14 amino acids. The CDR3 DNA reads TGTGCCAGCAGTTTAGACGCCAGCTACTATGGCTACACCTTC. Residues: CASSLDASYYGYTF.

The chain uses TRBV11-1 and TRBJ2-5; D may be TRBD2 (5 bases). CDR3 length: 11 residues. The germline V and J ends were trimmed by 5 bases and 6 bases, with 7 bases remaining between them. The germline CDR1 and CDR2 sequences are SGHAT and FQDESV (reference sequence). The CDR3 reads CASSRGQTQYF. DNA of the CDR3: TGTGCCAGCAGCCGAGGGCAGACCCAGTACTTC.